One sample yielded the 30 T cell receptor beta chains listed below, sequenced in a study of cytomegalovirus exposure and HLA in healthy donors. This PCR relied on a set of 60 Vbeta primers and 13 Jbeta primers. Only in-frame clones appear in the TCRdb table, and some are missing; sequencing was by immunoSEQ multiplex PCR. In the table there are fewer than 150,000 clones, 60% to 80% of which are singletons. The specimen sequenced was PBMCs. The receptors originated from a male donor in good health and CMV-seronegative.

Only a few counts were recorded for this clone. The chain is built from TRBV5-8 and TRBJ1-6; maybe TRBD1 (5 bases). Germline CDR1 reads SGHTS; CDR2 reads YDEGEE. Trimming removed 2 bases from V and 2 bases from J, with 8 bases in between. The length of the CDR3 is 15 residues. This CDR3 is CASSFTGTYNSPLHF. CDR3 DNA sequence: TGTGCCAGCAGCTTCACAGGAACCTATAATTCACCCCTCCACTTT. Supplemented by reference TRBV5-8 and TRBJ1-6, the full variable domain reads EAGVTQSPTHLIKTRGQQATLRCSPISGHTSVYWYQQALGLGLQFLLWYDEGEERNRGNFPPRFSGRQFPNYSSELNVNALELEDSALYLCASSFTGTYNSPLHFGNGTRLTVT.

This clone was detected once. The V gene is TRBV4-2, the J gene TRBJ1-6, with 7 bases identical to TRBD1. Trimming cost V 0 bases and J 3 bases; bases outside gene matches: 5. The germline V gene has CDR1 LGHNA and CDR2 YNFKEQ. CDR3 length: 17 amino acids. The CDR3 DNA is TGTGCCAGCAGCCAAGATGAGGGGGCGAGCTATAATTCACCCCTCCACTTT. Its protein is CASSQDEGASYNSPLHF.

The chain uses TRBV27 and TRBJ1-1; maybe TRBD1 (5 bases). From germline, CDR1 is MNHEY and CDR2 SMNVEV (reference sequence). This CDR3 region has 14 residues. V was pared by 4 bases and J by 5 bases, with 14 bases between. The CDR3 coding sequence is TGTGCCAGCAGTTCCAGGGCAGGGAGGACTGAAGCTTTCTTT. This encodes CASSSRAGRTEAFF.

The table lists this clone with a few counts. V usage is TRBV7-9 and J usage is TRBJ2-7; D possibly corresponds to TRBD1 (5 bases). The CDR3 contains 15 residues. V lost 5 bases to trimming and J lost 2 bases, with 16 bases between them. Germline assignment: CDR1 SEHNR and CDR2 FQNEAQ (reference sequence). The CDR3 protein is CASSPPRTPAYEQYF. DNA for the CDR3: TGTGCCAGCAGCCCTCCACGGACACCCGCCTACGAGCAGTACTTC.

The V and J genes are TRBV6-4 and TRBJ1-5; TRBD1 matches 8 bases. The CDR3 runs 17 residues. Per the germline V gene, CDR1 is MRHNA and CDR2 is SNTAGT. J gave up 2 bases and V 5 bases, and 11 bases lay outside the gene matches. The CDR3 nucleotides are TGTGCCAGCAGTCCCGGTGGACAGGGAGGGCGCAATCAGCCCCAGCATTTT. Translating gives CASSPGGQGGRNQPQHF.

The rearrangement joins TRBV9 to TRBJ2-7; 9 bases are a match to TRBD2. Germline V gives CDR1 SGDLS, CDR2 YYNGEE. V gave up 0 bases and J gave up 4 bases; unmatched junction bases: 2. The length of the CDR3 is 14 residues. The CDR3 loop is CASSVASGEYEQYF. The CDR3 DNA reads TGTGCCAGCAGCGTAGCTAGCGGGGAATACGAGCAGTACTTC. Looking up the rest from reference TRBV9 and TRBJ2-7 gives the full variable domain: DSGVTQTPKHLITATGQRVTLRCSPRSGDLSVYWYQQSLDQGLQFLIQYYNGEERAKGNILERFSAQQFPDLHSELNLSSLELGDSALYFCASSVASGEYEQYFGPGTRLTVT.

The V gene is TRBV29-1, the J gene TRBJ1-2, with 8 bases matching TRBD1. The CDR3 spans 12 residues. The junction had 10 bases not matched to a gene; V was cut back by 8 bases and J by 8 bases. The germline gives CDR1 SQVTM, CDR2 ANQGSEA. CDR3 amino acids: CSIRTGLEGYTF. CDR3 sequence (DNA): TGCAGCATCCGGACAGGGCTTGAGGGCTACACCTTC. Using reference TRBV29-1 and TRBJ1-2 for the parts outside the CDR3, the full variable domain is SAVISQKPSRDICQRGTSLTIQCQVDSQVTMMFWYRQQPGQSLTLIATANQGSEATYESGFVIDKFPISRPNLTFSTLTVSNMSPEDSSIYLCSIRTGLEGYTFGSGTRLTVV.

The rearrangement links TRBV28 to TRBJ2-4, with D perhaps matching TRBD2 (6 bases). The V gene lost 6 bases and the J gene lost 5 bases, with 8 bases spanning the gap. This CDR3 has 12 residues. CDR1 MDHEN and CDR2 SYDVKM come from the germline V gene. CDR3 residues: CASRGGQNIQYF. The CDR3 nucleotides are TGTGCCAGCAGGGGGGGACAAAACATTCAGTACTTC.

J is TRBJ2-2 and V is TRBV7-8, with D tentatively TRBD2 (5 bases). V was pared by 5 bases and J by 7 bases, with 11 bases between. The germline CDR1 and CDR2 sequences are SGHVS and FQNEAQ. The CDR3 is 13 amino acids. Here the CDR3 reads CASSAGVSGELFF. The CDR3, as DNA: TGTGCCAGCAGCGCCGGGGTCAGCGGGGAGCTGTTTTTT. Using reference TRBV7-8 and TRBJ2-2 for the parts outside the CDR3, the full variable domain is GAGVSQSPRYKVAKRGQDVALRCDPISGHVSLFWYQQALGQGPEFLTYFQNEAQLDKSGLPSDRFFAERPEGSVSTLKIQRTQQEDSAVYLCASSAGVSGELFFGEGSRLTVL.

On this clone: One end of the junction varies from germline; a read error may be responsible. The J gene is TRBJ1-6, the V gene TRBV7-7; D gene ambiguous. CDR3 length: 15 residues. CDR1 is SSHAT and CDR2 is FNYEAQ in the germline V gene (reference sequence). The CDR3 here is CASSLAPRRESPLHF. CDR3 in DNA: TGTGCTAGCAGCTTAGCGCCGAGGAGAGAATCACCCCTCCACTTT.

About this clone: A read error may produce the germline difference seen at one junction end. V is TRBV7-3 and J is TRBJ1-6; TRBD1 might be the D (5 bases). Germline assignment: CDR1 SGHTA and CDR2 FQGTGA. This CDR3 comprises 15 residues. The CDR3, as DNA: TGTGCCAGCAGTTTAAGCGGGGGTAAGGGATCACCCCTCCACTTT. Encoded protein: CASSLSGGKGSPLHF.

V usage is TRBV29-1 and J usage is TRBJ1-5, with 7 nucleotides matching TRBD1. CDR3 length: 14 amino acids. Germline V lookup: CDR1 SQVTM, CDR2 ANQGSEA. Unmatched junction bases numbered 9, after V lost 6 bases and J lost 4 bases. CDR3 nucleotides: TGCAGCGTCCGGACAGGAGATACGAATCAGCCCCAGCATTTT. This translates into CSVRTGDTNQPQHF.

The chain couples TRBV28 to TRBJ2-7, with D tentatively TRBD1 (6 bases). This CDR3 spans 12 amino acids. With 8 bases removed from V and 5 bases from J, the gap between germline ends came to 13 bases. Germline V gene sequence: CDR1 MDHEN, CDR2 SYDVKM. As DNA, the CDR3 is TGTGCCAGCGCCCCCAACAGGGACGAGCAGTACTTC. This codes for CASAPNRDEQYF.

This chain links TRBV2 with TRBJ1-1, with TRBD1 as a possible D gene (5 bases). Per germline, CDR1 SNHLY and CDR2 FYNNEI. The CDR3 has 14 amino acids. V was shortened by 4 bases and J by 3 bases, with 12 bases between the two germline ends. The CDR3 DNA sequence: TGTGCCAGCAGTGGAAGTGGGGGGGACACTGAAGCTTTCTTT. Protein: CASSGSGGDTEAFF.

The chain uses TRBV7-2 and TRBJ2-2, with D maybe TRBD2 (5 bases). The V end lost 5 bases, the J end lost 7 bases, and 20 bases lay between the germline ends. This CDR3 contains 16 residues. CDR1 and CDR2 (germline): SGHTA, FQGNSA. In nucleotides, the CDR3 is TGTGCCAGCAGCCCCTATGTGACTACCCAAAACGGGGAGCTGTTTTTT. Amino acid sequence: CASSPYVTTQNGELFF. Using reference TRBV7-2 and TRBJ2-2 for the parts outside the CDR3, the full variable domain is GAGVSQSPSNKVTEKGKDVELRCDPISGHTALYWYRQSLGQGLEFLIYFQGNSAPDKSGLPSDRFSAERTGGSVSTLTIQRTQQEDSAVYLCASSPYVTTQNGELFFGEGSRLTVL.

This clone was recorded a few times. This chain connects TRBV5-4 to TRBJ1-1; D unclear. Germline V gene lookup returns CDR1 SGHNT and CDR2 YYREEE (reference sequence). This CDR3 has 13 amino acids. V was trimmed by 1 base and J by 4 bases, leaving 8 bases between them. CDR3 in DNA: TGTGCCAGCAGCTTGAACAGCTTCACTGAAGCTTTCTTT. The encoded protein is CASSLNSFTEAFF.

The V call is TRBV5-1, the J call TRBJ2-1; 9 nucleotides line up with TRBD1. V gave up 3 bases and J gave up 7 bases; unmatched junction bases: 5. CDR1 and CDR2 (germline): SGHRS, YFSETQ. The CDR3 is 14 amino acids. The CDR3, as DNA: TGCGCCAGCAGCTGGGACAGGGTGATAAATGAGCAGTTCTTC. Its translation: CASSWDRVINEQFF.

This clone was seen a handful of times. The V gene is TRBV5-1, the J gene TRBJ2-1, with 8 nucleotides matching TRBD1. This CDR3 is 15 amino acids long. The germline gives CDR1 SGHRS, CDR2 YFSETQ. V was clipped by 4 bases and J by 10 bases; unmatched bases: 13. This chain's CDR3 is CASSGGQAASGEQFF. CDR3 coding DNA: TGCGCCAGCAGCGGGGGACAGGCAGCATCCGGGGAGCAGTTCTTC.

The V and J genes are TRBV4-3 and TRBJ2-2, with D possibly matching TRBD1 (6 bases). The length of the CDR3 is 16 residues. CDR1 is LGHNA, CDR2 YSLEER, per germline. V was pared by 1 base and J by 3 bases, with 12 bases between. The CDR3 here is CASSQVTGTDTGELFF. The DNA for the CDR3 is TGCGCCAGCAGCCAAGTAACAGGGACGGACACCGGGGAGCTGTTTTTT.

V usage is TRBV28 and J usage is TRBJ1-5; tentatively, D is TRBD1 (6 bases). The CDR3 extends over 19 amino acids. Germline V gene lookup returns CDR1 MDHEN and CDR2 SYDVKM. With 6 bases removed from V and 1 base from J, the gap between germline ends came to 25 bases. The CDR3 region has the DNA TGTGCCAGCAGCCCTCCCGGGACATACGGTTACTTCAGCAATCAGCCCCAGCATTTT. Protein product: CASSPPGTYGYFSNQPQHF.

The chain combines TRBV5-6 with TRBJ1-2; no firm D call. The length of the CDR3 is 17 residues. Germline V CDR1 and CDR2: SGHDT, YYEEEE. Trimming took off 4 bases at V and 1 base at J, with 20 bases between the two ends. CDR3 amino acids: CASSHPLTRNLNYGYTF. CDR3 bases: TGTGCCAGCAGCCACCCCCTCACACGTAATCTTAACTATGGCTACACCTTC.

This clone was seen a few times. This sequence joins TRBV4-3 and TRBJ1-2; D might be TRBD1 (5 bases). In germline, CDR1 is LGHNA, CDR2 YSLEER. V dropped 0 bases and J dropped 6 bases, with 17 bases sitting between them. The length of the CDR3 is 16 residues. This CDR3 reads CASSQELGWGRDGYTF. The CDR3 DNA reads as TGCGCCAGCAGCCAAGAGTTAGGGTGGGGCAGGGATGGCTACACCTTC.

This rearrangement joins TRBV6-1 to TRBJ2-3, with 8 bases fitting TRBD2. Germline loops: CDR1 MNHNS, CDR2 SASEGT. V dropped 3 bases and J dropped 8; count of bases not matched to a gene: 7. The CDR3 consists of 14 residues. The CDR3 spells CASSENRGGPTQYF. DNA for the CDR3: TGTGCCAGCAGTGAGAACCGGGGGGGCCCTACGCAGTATTTT.

The V gene is TRBV4-1, the J gene TRBJ2-5; TRBD2 matches 8 bases. The CDR3 has 17 amino acids. V lost 5 bases to trimming and J lost 5 bases; unmatched junction nucleotides: 16. CDR1 and CDR2 from the germline V gene are MGHRA and YSYEKL. This CDR3 is CASSSGGTRRYLETQYF. Written as DNA, the CDR3 is TGCGCCAGCAGCTCCGGGGGGACTAGACGGTATCTGGAGACCCAGTACTTC.

As concerns this clone: The sample carries other DNA sequences with the same CDR3. This rearrangement joins TRBV10-1 to TRBJ2-7, with 9 bases matching TRBD1. J gave up 2 bases and V 6 bases, and 5 bases lay outside the gene matches. CDR3 length: 14 amino acids. Germline CDR1 reads WNHNN; CDR2 reads SYGVQD (reference sequence). This CDR3 reads CASSAQGATYEQYF. The DNA of the CDR3 is TGCGCCAGCAGCGCACAGGGGGCAACCTACGAGCAGTACTTC.

This sequence joins TRBV18 and TRBJ1-2, with 7 bases matching TRBD1. The CDR3 runs 13 residues. Trimming at V came to 3 bases and at J to 4 bases, leaving 2 bases not matched to a gene. The germline V gene has CDR1 KGHSH and CDR2 LQKENI. The CDR3 nucleotides read TGTGCCAGCTCACCCCGGGACAGCTATGGCTACACCTTC. Its protein product is CASSPRDSYGYTF.

The chain couples TRBV29-1 to TRBJ2-1; the D gene is possibly TRBD1 (8 bases). Germline V gives CDR1 SQVTM, CDR2 ANQGSEA. Trimming took 4 bases from V and 7 from J, leaving 17 bases between them. The CDR3 runs 14 residues. CDR3 nucleotides: TGCAGCGTTGCGGACAGGGAGGGGGGGAATGAGCAGTTCTTC. Protein product: CSVADREGGNEQFF.

This chain joins TRBV7-9 and TRBJ1-1; D unclear. The CDR3 spans 14 residues. The germline V gene encodes CDR1 SEHNR and CDR2 FQNEAQ (reference sequence). Trimming removed 4 bases from V and 7 bases from J, with 16 bases in between. This CDR3 is CASSSERLTGEAFF. The CDR3 DNA is TGTGCCAGCAGCTCCGAAAGGCTGACGGGTGAAGCTTTCTTT.

The chain joins TRBV13 to TRBJ2-7, with D maybe TRBD1 (5 bases). There are 13 residues in the CDR3. Between the trimmed V and J ends, which lost 5 bases and 1 base, there was a span of 9 bases. The germline V gene has CDR1 PRHDT and CDR2 FYEKMQ (reference sequence). The chain's CDR3 is CASSTGRSYEQYF. The DNA of the CDR3 is TGTGCCAGCAGCACAGGCCGTTCCTACGAGCAGTACTTC.

V and J are TRBV6-6 and TRBJ1-2; 8 bases are shared with TRBD1. CDR1 and CDR2 from the germline V gene are MNHNY and SVGAGI (reference sequence). V was pared by 5 bases and J by 2 bases, with 10 bases of the junction left unmatched. CDR3 size: 16 residues. The CDR3 reads CASSPRSGQGNYGYTF. In nucleotides, the CDR3 is TGTGCCAGCAGTCCCCGATCCGGACAGGGCAACTATGGCTACACCTTC.